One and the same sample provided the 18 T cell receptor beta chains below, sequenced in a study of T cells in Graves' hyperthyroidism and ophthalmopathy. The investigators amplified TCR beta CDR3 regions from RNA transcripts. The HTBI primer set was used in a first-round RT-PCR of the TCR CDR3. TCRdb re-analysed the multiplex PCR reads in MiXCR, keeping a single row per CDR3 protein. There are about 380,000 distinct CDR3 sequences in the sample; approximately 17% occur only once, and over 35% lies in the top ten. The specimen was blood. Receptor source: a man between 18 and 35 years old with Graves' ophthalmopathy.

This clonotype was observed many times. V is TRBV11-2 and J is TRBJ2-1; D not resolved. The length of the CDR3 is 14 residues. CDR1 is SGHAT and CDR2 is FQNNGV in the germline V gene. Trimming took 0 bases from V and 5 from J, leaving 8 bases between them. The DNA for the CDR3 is TGTGCCAGCAGCTTAGATATCGGTAACAATGAGCAGTTCTTC. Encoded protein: CASSLDIGNNEQFF.

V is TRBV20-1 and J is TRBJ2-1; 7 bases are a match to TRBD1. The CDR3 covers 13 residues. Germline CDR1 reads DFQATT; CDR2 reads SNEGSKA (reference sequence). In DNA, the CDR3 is TGCAGAATAATGGGACAGTCCTACAATGAGCAGTTCTTC. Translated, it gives CRIMGQSYNEQFF.

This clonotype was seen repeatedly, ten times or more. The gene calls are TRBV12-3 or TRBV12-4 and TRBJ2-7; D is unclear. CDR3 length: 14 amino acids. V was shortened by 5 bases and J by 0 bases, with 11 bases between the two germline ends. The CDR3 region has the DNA TGTGCCAGCAGTACCCGACACGTCTCCTACGAGCAGTACTTC. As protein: CASSTRHVSYEQYF.

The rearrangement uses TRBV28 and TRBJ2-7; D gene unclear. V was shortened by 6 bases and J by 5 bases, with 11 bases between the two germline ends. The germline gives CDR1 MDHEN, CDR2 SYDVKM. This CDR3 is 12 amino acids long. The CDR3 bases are TGTGCCAGCAGCTATAGCAAACACGAGCAGTACTTC. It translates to CASSYSKHEQYF.

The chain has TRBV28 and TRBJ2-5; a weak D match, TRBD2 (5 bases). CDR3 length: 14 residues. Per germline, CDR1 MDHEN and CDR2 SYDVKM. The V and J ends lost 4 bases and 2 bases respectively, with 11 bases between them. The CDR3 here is CASSSAWRQETQYF. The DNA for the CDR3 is TGTGCCAGCAGTTCTGCTTGGAGGCAAGAGACCCAGTACTTC.

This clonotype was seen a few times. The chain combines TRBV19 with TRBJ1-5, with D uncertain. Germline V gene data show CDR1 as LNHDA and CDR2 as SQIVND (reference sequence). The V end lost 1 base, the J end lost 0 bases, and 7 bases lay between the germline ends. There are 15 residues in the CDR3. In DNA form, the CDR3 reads TGTGCCAGTAGTATAGCGCCTTATAGCAATCAGCCCCAGCATTTT. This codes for CASSIAPYSNQPQHF.

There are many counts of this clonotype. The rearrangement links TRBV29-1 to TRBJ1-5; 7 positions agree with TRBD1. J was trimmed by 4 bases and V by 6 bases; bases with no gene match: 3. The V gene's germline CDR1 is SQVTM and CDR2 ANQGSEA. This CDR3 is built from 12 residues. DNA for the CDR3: TGCAGCGTGGGGACAGAAAATCAGCCCCAGCATTTT. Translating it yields CSVGTENQPQHF.

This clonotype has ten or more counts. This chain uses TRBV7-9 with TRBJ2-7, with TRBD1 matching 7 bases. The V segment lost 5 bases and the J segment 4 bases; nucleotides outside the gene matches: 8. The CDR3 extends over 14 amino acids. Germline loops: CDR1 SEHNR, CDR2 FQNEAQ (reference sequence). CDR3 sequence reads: CASSVRQGPYEQYF. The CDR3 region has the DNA TGTGCCAGCAGCGTCCGACAGGGACCTTACGAGCAGTACTTC.

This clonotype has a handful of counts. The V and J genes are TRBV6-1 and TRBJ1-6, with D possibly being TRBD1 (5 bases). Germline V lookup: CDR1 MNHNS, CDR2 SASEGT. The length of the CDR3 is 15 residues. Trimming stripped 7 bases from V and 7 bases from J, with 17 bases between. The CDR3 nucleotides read TGTGCCAGCAAGGCCGGGGCAGAGGCGAATTCACCCCTCCACTTT. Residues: CASKAGAEANSPLHF.

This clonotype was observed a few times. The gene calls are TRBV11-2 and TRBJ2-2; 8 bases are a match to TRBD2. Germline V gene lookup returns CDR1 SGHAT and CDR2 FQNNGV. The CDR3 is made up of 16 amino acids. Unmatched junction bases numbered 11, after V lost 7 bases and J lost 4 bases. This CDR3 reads CASTQRNGGATGELFF. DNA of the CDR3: TGTGCCAGCACTCAAAGGAACGGGGGGGCCACCGGGGAGCTGTTTTTT.

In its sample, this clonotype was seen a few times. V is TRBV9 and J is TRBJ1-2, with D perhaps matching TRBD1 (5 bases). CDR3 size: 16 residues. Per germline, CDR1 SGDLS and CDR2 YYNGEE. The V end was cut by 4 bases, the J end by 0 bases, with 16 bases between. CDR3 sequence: CASSPRLGLANYGYTF. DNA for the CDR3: TGTGCCAGCAGCCCCCGTTTGGGGCTAGCTAACTATGGCTACACCTTC.

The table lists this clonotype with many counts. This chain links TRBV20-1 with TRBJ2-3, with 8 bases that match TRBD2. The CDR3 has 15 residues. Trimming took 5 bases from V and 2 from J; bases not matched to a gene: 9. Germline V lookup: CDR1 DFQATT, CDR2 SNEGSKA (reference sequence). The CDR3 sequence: CSAPTSAGVTDTQYF. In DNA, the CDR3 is TGCAGTGCTCCGACTTCAGCGGGGGTCACAGATACGCAGTATTTT.

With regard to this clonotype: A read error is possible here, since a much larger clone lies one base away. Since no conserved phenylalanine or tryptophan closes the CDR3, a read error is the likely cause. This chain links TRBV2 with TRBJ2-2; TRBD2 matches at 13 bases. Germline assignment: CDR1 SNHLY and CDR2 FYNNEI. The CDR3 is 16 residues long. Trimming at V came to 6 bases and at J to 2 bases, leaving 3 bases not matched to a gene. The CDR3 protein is CASRGTSGVNTGELFI. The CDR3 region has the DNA TGTGCCAGCAGAGGGACTAGCGGGGTTAACACCGGGGAGCTGTTTATT.

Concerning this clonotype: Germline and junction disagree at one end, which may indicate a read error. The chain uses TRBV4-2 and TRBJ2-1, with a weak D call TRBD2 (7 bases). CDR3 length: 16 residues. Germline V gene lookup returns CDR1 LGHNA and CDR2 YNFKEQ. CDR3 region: CASSQSGAGAYNEQSF. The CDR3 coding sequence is TGTGCCAGCAGCCAAAGTGGGGCGGGGGCCTACAATGAGCAGTCCTTC.

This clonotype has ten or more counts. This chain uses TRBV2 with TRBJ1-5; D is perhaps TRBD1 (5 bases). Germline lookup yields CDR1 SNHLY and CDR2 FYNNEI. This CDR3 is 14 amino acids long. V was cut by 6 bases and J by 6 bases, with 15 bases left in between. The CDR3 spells CASRGATSGQPQHF. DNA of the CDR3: TGTGCCAGCAGAGGGGCTACCTCAGGTCAGCCCCAGCATTTT.

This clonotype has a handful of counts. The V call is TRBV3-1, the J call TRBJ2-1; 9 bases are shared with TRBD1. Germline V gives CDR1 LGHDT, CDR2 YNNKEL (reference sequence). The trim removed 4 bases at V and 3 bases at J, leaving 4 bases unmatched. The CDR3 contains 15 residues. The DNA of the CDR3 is TGTGCCAGCAGCCCGAGGACAGGGGTCTACAATGAGCAGTTCTTC. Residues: CASSPRTGVYNEQFF.

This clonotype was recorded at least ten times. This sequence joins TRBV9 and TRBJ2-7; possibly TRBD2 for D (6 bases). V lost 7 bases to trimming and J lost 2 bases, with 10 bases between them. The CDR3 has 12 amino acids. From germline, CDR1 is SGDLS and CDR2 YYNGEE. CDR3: CASGSGAYEQYF. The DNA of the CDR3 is TGTGCCAGCGGGTCGGGGGCCTACGAGCAGTACTTC.

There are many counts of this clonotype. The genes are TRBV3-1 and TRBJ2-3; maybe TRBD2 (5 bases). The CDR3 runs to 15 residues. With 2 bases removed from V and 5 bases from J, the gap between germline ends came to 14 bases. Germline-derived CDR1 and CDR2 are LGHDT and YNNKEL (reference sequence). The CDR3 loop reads CASSQRTAFGDTQYF. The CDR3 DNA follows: TGTGCCAGCAGCCAAAGGACTGCCTTTGGAGATACGCAGTATTTT.